Here is one T cell receptor (beta chain) with its context. Its specificity is unknown. J gave up 5 bases and V 1 base, and 5 bases lay outside the gene matches. The CDR3 is made up of 14 amino acids. The germline CDR1 and CDR2 sequences are SGHDT and YYEEEE. The data were obtained in a study of chemoradiotherapy in HPV16-positive cancers. Study results and limitations: During treatment, candidate HPV-specific clones and E7-related motifs expanded in tumor.

Only in-frame clones appear in the TCRdb table, and some are missing; sequencing was by immunoSEQ multiplex PCR. The profile shows 65,000 to 80,000 clones, more than 70% of them singletons. The chain recombines TRBV5-6 with TRBJ1-2, with 7 nucleotides matching TRBD1. The source is a human donor with HPV-associated anogenital cancer. Specimen: blood, collected from a patient who underwent chemoradiotherapy. CDR3 DNA sequence: TGTGCCAGCAGCTTGACAGGGGAGGGTTATGGCTACACCTTC. Translating gives CASSLTGEGYGYTF.